These 27 T cell receptor beta chains were all obtained from the same sample, sequenced in a study of T cell responses to AZD1222 COVID-19 vaccine. The protocol was immunoSEQ multiplex PCR, while the TCRdb copy is restricted to in-frame clones and leaves out a portion. Counted here are 85,000 to 120,000 clones, around 87% occurring once; the ten biggest clones make up 4% to 6%. The sample here was peripheral blood, taken on day 0 of AZD1222 vaccination. The receptors shown here come from an adult in good health.

This clone appeared a few times. The chain recombines TRBV19 with TRBJ2-4, with 10 bases aligning to TRBD2. With V trimmed by 6 bases and J by 3 bases, 8 bases remained unmatched. Per germline, CDR1 LNHDA and CDR2 SQIVND (reference sequence). CDR3 length: 16 amino acids. CDR3 loop: CASRGWQREGKNIQYF. The CDR3 DNA reads as TGTGCCAGTAGGGGGTGGCAGCGGGAGGGCAAAAACATTCAGTACTTC.

The J gene is TRBJ1-1, the V gene TRBV14; no reliable D call. CDR1 and CDR2 (germline): SGHDN, FVKESK. Trimming removed 6 bases from V and 3 bases from J, with 11 bases in between. The CDR3 sequence is 13 residues long. CDR3 sequence reads: CASSFLAHTEAFF. DNA of the CDR3: TGTGCCAGCAGTTTCCTCGCGCACACTGAAGCTTTCTTT.

The chain uses TRBV2 and TRBJ2-7; D is perhaps TRBD2 (5 bases). This CDR3 is 14 amino acids long. Trimming pared 5 bases from V and 2 bases from J, leaving 13 bases between. Germline CDR1 and CDR2: SNHLY and FYNNEI. The CDR3 coding sequence is TGTGCCAGCAGTAGGACTCGGTTGACCTACGAGCAGTACTTC. Translating gives CASSRTRLTYEQYF.

The V call is TRBV6-5, the J call TRBJ2-1; TRBD2 agrees at 9 bases. With 6 bases clipped from V and 4 bases from J, the junction kept 7 bases outside the gene matches. Germline assignment: CDR1 MNHEY and CDR2 SVGAGI. The CDR3 has 15 residues. The CDR3 sequence is CASSHLAGPYNEQFF. CDR3 in DNA: TGTGCCAGCAGCCATCTAGCGGGGCCATACAATGAGCAGTTCTTC.

Here the CDR3 reads CASENLAGGQETQYF. The CDR3 DNA reads as TGTGCCAGCGAAAACCTCGCAGGGGGCCAAGAGACCCAGTACTTC. This sequence joins TRBV6-6 and TRBJ2-5; 7 nucleotides agree with TRBD1. With V trimmed by 8 bases and J by 1 base, 10 bases remained unmatched. Germline V gene data show CDR1 as MNHNY and CDR2 as SVGAGI (reference sequence). This CDR3 region has 15 residues.

The chain joins TRBV3-1 (or the pseudogene TRBV3-2) to TRBJ2-7, with 8 bases identical to TRBD2. Trimming took 1 base from V and 2 from J; bases not matched to a gene: 4. This CDR3 is built from 15 residues. Looked up from germline, CDR1 is LGHDT and CDR2 is YNNKEL (reference sequence). The CDR3 sequence is CASSQAGRGAYEQYF. The CDR3 region has the DNA TGTGCCAGCAGCCAAGCGGGGCGGGGGGCCTACGAGCAGTACTTC.

The chain uses TRBV4-1 and TRBJ1-3, with D possibly TRBD1 on 6 matching bases. Germline V CDR1 and CDR2: MGHRA, YSYEKL. V was shortened by 2 bases and J by 7 bases, with 21 bases between the two germline ends. The CDR3 length is 17 residues. In nucleotides, the CDR3 is TGCGCCAGCAGCCAAACCTCCCCGGGGGGCTTTGGGAACACCATATATTTT. The encoded protein is CASSQTSPGGFGNTIYF.

The chain joins TRBV6-2 or TRBV6-3 to TRBJ2-3, with D tentatively TRBD2 (5 bases). V was clipped by 6 bases and J by 1 base, with 14 bases between them. Germline values: CDR1 MNHEY, CDR2 SVGEGT. This CDR3 contains 15 residues. The chain's CDR3 is CASSQGLLRTDTQYF. The CDR3 coding sequence is TGTGCCAGCAGCCAAGGACTGCTGCGCACAGATACGCAGTATTTT.

The chain joins TRBV11-2 to TRBJ2-2; D not resolved. The germline V gene encodes CDR1 SGHAT and CDR2 FQNNGV. The CDR3 is 14 amino acids. V dropped 5 bases and J dropped 6 bases, with 13 bases sitting between them. The CDR3 protein is CASSMLRGPGELFF. The CDR3 coding sequence is TGTGCCAGCAGCATGCTACGCGGTCCCGGGGAGCTGTTTTTT.

The chain uses TRBV12-3 or TRBV12-4 and TRBJ1-2, with 8 bases matching TRBD1. This CDR3 spans 13 amino acids. Trimming cost V 6 bases and J 3 bases; bases outside gene matches: 3. For the CDR3, the DNA is TGTGCCAGCAGAGAACAGGGGGACTATGGCTACACCTTC. It encodes CASREQGDYGYTF.

The V gene is TRBV30, the J gene TRBJ1-4; D call uncertain. Germline V lookup: CDR1 GTSNPN, CDR2 SVGIG (reference sequence). V lost 0 bases and J 7 bases, leaving 18 bases between the germline ends. This CDR3 region has 16 residues. The CDR3 sequence: CAWSVRVDSLSEKLFF. CDR3 coding DNA: TGTGCCTGGAGTGTACGAGTAGACTCCCTGAGTGAAAAACTGTTTTTT.

The chain employs TRBV5-4 and TRBJ2-5; no clear D gene. Deletions cut 2 bases from V and 4 bases from J, with 15 bases between. The germline V gene has CDR1 SGHNT and CDR2 YYREEE (reference sequence). The CDR3 is made up of 15 amino acids. The CDR3 region has the DNA TGTGCCAGCAGCTTCGGCCGGCTAAATCGAGAGACCCAGTACTTC. It codes for CASSFGRLNRETQYF.

This clone was seen a few times. V is TRBV5-1 and J is TRBJ2-3, with D unresolved. This CDR3 is 15 amino acids long. CDR1 is SGHRS, CDR2 YFSETQ, per germline. V lost 0 bases and J lost 1, with 9 bases in between. The CDR3: CASSLESRRTDTQYF. The CDR3 DNA reads as TGCGCCAGCAGCTTGGAGTCTCGGCGCACAGATACGCAGTATTTT.

This chain connects TRBV30 to TRBJ1-5, with D uncertain. The V end was cut by 0 bases, the J end by 0 bases, with 15 bases between. Looked up from germline, CDR1 is GTSNPN and CDR2 is SVGIG (reference sequence). The CDR3 totals 17 residues. In nucleotides, the CDR3 is TGTGCCTGGAGTGTACAATACCGGGGAGTTAGCAATCAGCCCCAGCATTTT. It codes for CAWSVQYRGVSNQPQHF.

The chain recombines TRBV7-8 with TRBJ2-4; perhaps TRBD2 as D (6 bases). The germline V gene encodes CDR1 SGHVS and CDR2 FQNEAQ. The length of the CDR3 is 18 residues. The V end was cut by 5 bases, the J end by 0 bases, with 20 bases between. DNA of the CDR3: TGTGCCAGCAGCCGGGACTCCAGTCCACTCCTAGCCAAAAACATTCAGTACTTC. It yields the protein CASSRDSSPLLAKNIQYF.

The CDR3, as DNA: TGCGCCAGCAGCTCGACAGGGAACTTACAAGAGACCCAGTACTTC. This encodes CASSSTGNLQETQYF. The gene calls are TRBV5-1 and TRBJ2-5; 7 nucleotides match TRBD1. V was pared by 3 bases and J by 2 bases, with 7 bases of the junction left unmatched. This CDR3 comprises 15 residues. Germline V lookup: CDR1 SGHRS, CDR2 YFSETQ.

The rearrangement uses TRBV9 and TRBJ1-3; no firm D call. Looked up from germline, CDR1 is SGDLS and CDR2 is YYNGEE. The CDR3 is 13 residues long. Trimming shortened V by 0 bases and J by 4 bases, and 5 bases separated the two germline ends. The CDR3 nucleotides read TGTGCCAGCAGCGTAGATGTGGGAAACACCATATATTTT. This gives the protein CASSVDVGNTIYF.

V is TRBV11-2 and J is TRBJ2-2, with TRBD2 identical over 7 bases. The CDR3 runs 15 residues. CDR1 and CDR2 from the germline V gene are SGHAT and FQNNGV. J gave up 5 bases and V 2 bases, and 5 bases lay outside the gene matches. As DNA, the CDR3 is TGTGCCAGCAGCTTACAGCGGGGACGAACCGGGGAGCTGTTTTTT. This gives the protein CASSLQRGRTGELFF.

The chain joins TRBV21-1 to TRBJ2-7; the table names TRBD2, a call not compared with the DNA. TRBV21-1 is tagged as a pseudogene. CDR3 size: 13 residues. CDR3 nucleotide sequence: TGTGCCAGCACCCGGGGATCCACCTACGAGCAGTACTTC. Translated, it gives CASTRGSTYEQYF.

This clone was seen only a few times. The CDR3 region has the DNA TGTGCCATCACTCCCGGACCAGATGGGGGGCGGTCCTACAATGAGCAGTTCTTC. This codes for CAITPGPDGGRSYNEQFF. The chain is built from TRBV10-3 and TRBJ2-1, with D perhaps assigned TRBD1 or TRBD2 (6 bases each). Per the germline V gene, CDR1 is ENHRY and CDR2 is SYGVKD. The length of the CDR3 is 18 residues. Trimming stripped 7 bases from V and 1 base from J, with 23 bases between.

V usage is TRBV28 and J usage is TRBJ2-3; 7 bases map to TRBD1. CDR1 MDHEN and CDR2 SYDVKM come from the germline V gene. CDR3 length: 14 residues. The junction had 5 bases not matched to a gene; V was cut back by 6 bases and J by 2 bases. The CDR3 sequence is CASRTGTSTDTQYF. The CDR3 DNA sequence: TGTGCCAGCAGGACAGGGACCTCCACAGATACGCAGTATTTT.

V and J are TRBV11-1 and TRBJ2-1; D is ambiguous. The V gene lost 2 bases and the J gene lost 5 bases, with 7 bases spanning the gap. Germline assignment: CDR1 SGHAT and CDR2 FQDESV (reference sequence). The CDR3 has 13 amino acids. In DNA, the CDR3 is TGTGCCAGCAGCTTAAGTTCTGACAATGAGCAGTTCTTC. Protein: CASSLSSDNEQFF.

This chain uses TRBV9 with TRBJ1-1, with unresolved D. CDR3 length: 15 residues. Trimming stripped 4 bases from V and 0 bases from J, with 13 bases between. Germline CDR1 and CDR2: SGDLS and YYNGEE. In nucleotides, the CDR3 is TGTGCCAGCAGCCCCCGACCATTCATGAACACTGAAGCTTTCTTT. Translation: CASSPRPFMNTEAFF. The whole variable domain, remainder taken from reference TRBV9 and TRBJ1-1, is DSGVTQTPKHLITATGQRVTLRCSPRSGDLSVYWYQQSLDQGLQFLIQYYNGEERAKGNILERFSAQQFPDLHSELNLSSLELGDSALYFCASSPRPFMNTEAFFGQGTRLTVV.

The chain joins TRBV3-1 (or the pseudogene TRBV3-2) to TRBJ2-3; TRBD2 matches at 9 bases. CDR1 LGHDT and CDR2 YNNKEL come from the germline V gene (reference sequence). Trimming at V came to 0 bases and at J to 5 bases, leaving 6 bases not matched to a gene. The CDR3 runs 16 residues. The CDR3 DNA sequence: TGTGCCAGCAGCCAAGAGGGTAGCGGGAGTCGAGATACGCAGTATTTT. Translation: CASSQEGSGSRDTQYF.

This clone was seen more than once but under ten times. The gene calls are TRBV19 and TRBJ1-2; no reliable D call. CDR1 and CDR2 from the germline V gene are LNHDA and SQIVND (reference sequence). The CDR3 totals 16 residues. Trimming left V 7 bases short and J 4 bases short, with 22 bases between. The CDR3 spells CASTVDGHSPIYGYTF. The CDR3 DNA reads as TGTGCCAGTACCGTTGACGGTCACAGTCCTATCTATGGCTACACCTTC.

V usage is TRBV5-1 and J usage is TRBJ1-6; possibly TRBD1 for D (5 bases). Trimming stripped 0 bases from V and 5 bases from J, with 9 bases between. CDR1 is SGHRS, CDR2 YFSETQ, per germline. The CDR3 consists of 15 residues. CDR3 bases: TGCGCCAGCAGCTTGGAGCCAGGGAATAATTCACCCCTCCACTTT. It is translated as CASSLEPGNNSPLHF.

The rearrangement joins TRBV5-6 to TRBJ1-3; 7 bases fit TRBD1. CDR3 length: 16 amino acids. Germline V gives CDR1 SGHDT, CDR2 YYEEEE. J gave up 4 bases and V 4 bases, and 11 bases lay outside the gene matches. The CDR3 nucleotides read TGTGCCAGCAGCCGCAGGGGGGGGGCAGAAGGAAACACCATATATTTT. Its translation: CASSRRGGAEGNTIYF.